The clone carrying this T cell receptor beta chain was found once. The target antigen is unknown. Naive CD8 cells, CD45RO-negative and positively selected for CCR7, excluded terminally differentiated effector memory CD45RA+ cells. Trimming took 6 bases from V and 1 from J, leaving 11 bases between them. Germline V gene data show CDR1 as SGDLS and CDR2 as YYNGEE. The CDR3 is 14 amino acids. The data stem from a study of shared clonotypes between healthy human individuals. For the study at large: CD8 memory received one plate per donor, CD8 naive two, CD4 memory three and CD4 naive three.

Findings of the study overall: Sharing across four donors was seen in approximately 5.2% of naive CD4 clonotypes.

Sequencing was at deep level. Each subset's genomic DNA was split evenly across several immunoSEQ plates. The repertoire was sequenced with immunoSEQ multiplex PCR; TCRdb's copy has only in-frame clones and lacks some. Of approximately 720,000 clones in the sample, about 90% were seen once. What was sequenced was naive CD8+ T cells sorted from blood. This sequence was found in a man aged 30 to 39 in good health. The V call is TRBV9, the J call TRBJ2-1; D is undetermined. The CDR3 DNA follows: TGTGCCAGCAATCGTGGCGGTTCCTACAATGAGCAGTTCTTC. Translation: CASNRGGSYNEQFF.